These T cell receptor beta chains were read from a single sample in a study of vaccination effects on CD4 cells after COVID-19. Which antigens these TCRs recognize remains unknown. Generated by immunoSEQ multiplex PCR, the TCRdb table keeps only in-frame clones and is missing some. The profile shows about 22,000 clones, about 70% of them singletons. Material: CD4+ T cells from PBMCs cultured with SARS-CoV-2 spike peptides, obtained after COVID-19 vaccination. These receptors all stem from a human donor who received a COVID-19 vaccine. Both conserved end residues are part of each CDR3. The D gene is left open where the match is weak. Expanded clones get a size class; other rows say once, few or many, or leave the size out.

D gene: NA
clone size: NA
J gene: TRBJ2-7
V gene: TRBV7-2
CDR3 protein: CASSLSTVSYEQYF
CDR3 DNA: TGTGCCAGCAGCTTATCGACGGTGTCCTACGAGCAGTACTTC

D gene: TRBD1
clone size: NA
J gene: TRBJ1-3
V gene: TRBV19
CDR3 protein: CASSRDSDTGNTIYF
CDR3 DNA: TGTGCCAGTAGTCGGGACAGCGACACTGGAAACACCATATATTTT

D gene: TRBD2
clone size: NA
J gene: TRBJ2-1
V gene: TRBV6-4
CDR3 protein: CASSGSGGASNEQFF
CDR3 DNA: TGTGCCAGCAGTGGGAGCGGGGGGGCCTCAAATGAGCAGTTCTTC

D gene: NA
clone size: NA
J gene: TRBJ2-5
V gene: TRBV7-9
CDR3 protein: CASSFSSAETQYF
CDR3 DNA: TGTGCCAGCAGCTTCTCTAGTGCGGAGACCCAGTACTTC

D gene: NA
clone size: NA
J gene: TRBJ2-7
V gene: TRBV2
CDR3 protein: CASKGLTGGYEQYF
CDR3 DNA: TGTGCCAGCAAGGGGTTGACAGGCGGATACGAGCAGTACTTC

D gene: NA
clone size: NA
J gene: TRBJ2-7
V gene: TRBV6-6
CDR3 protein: CASLGRESYEQYF
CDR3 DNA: TGTGCCAGCCTGGGTAGAGAATCTTACGAGCAGTACTTC

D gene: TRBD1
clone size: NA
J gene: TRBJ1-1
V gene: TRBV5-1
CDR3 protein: CASSFNDRAGTEAFF
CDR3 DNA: TGCGCCAGCAGCTTTAATGACAGGGCCGGCACTGAAGCTTTCTTT

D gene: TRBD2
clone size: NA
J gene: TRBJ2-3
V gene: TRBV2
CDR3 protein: CASGEGLPDTQYF
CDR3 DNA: TGTGCCAGTGGGGAGGGCCTGCCAGATACGCAGTATTTT

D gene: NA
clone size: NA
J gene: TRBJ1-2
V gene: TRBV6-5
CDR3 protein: CASSYRGSNGYTF
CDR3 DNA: TGTGCCAGCAGTTACCGGGGTAGTAATGGCTACACCTTC

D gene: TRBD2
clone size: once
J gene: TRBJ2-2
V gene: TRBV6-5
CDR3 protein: CASQRGVNTGELFF
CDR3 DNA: TGTGCCTCACAGCGGGGGGTAAACACCGGGGAGCTGTTTTTT

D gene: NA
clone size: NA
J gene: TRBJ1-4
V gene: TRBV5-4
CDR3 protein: CASSPKGGHNEKLFF
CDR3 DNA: TGTGCCAGCAGCCCCAAGGGGGGCCATAATGAAAAACTGTTTTTT

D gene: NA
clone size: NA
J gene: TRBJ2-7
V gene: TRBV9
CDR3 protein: CASSVTIDSYEQYF
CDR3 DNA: TGTGCCAGCAGCGTGACTATTGACAGCTACGAGCAGTACTTC

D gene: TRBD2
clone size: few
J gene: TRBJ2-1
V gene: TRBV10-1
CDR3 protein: CASGTSGSLYEQFF
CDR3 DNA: TGCGCCAGTGGCACTAGCGGGAGTTTGTATGAGCAGTTCTTC

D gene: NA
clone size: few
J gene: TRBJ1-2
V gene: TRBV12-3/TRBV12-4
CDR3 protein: CASSERRGGYTF
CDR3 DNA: TGTGCCAGCAGTGAACGCAGAGGAGGCTACACCTTC

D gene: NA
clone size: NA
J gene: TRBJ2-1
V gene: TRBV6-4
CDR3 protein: CASRRDSAGSYNEQFF
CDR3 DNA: TGTGCCAGCAGAAGGGACTCCGCTGGCTCCTACAATGAGCAGTTCTTC

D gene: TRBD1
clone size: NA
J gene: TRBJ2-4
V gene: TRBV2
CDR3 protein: CASSQIPGQGARAKNIQYF
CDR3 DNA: TGTGCCAGCAGTCAAATCCCGGGACAGGGGGCGCGTGCCAAAAACATTCAGTACTTC

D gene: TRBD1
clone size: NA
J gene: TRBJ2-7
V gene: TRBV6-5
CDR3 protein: CATRDSSYEQYF
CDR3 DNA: TGTGCCACCAGGGACAGCTCCTACGAGCAGTACTTC

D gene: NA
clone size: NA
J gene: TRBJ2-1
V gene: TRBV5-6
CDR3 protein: CASSLVRNNEQFF
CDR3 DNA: TGTGCCAGCAGCTTGGTAAGAAACAATGAGCAGTTCTTC

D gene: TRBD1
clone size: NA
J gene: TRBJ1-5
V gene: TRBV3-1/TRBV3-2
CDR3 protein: CASSQGGTGYNQPQHF
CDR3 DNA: TGTGCCAGCAGCCAAGGGGGGACAGGGTACAATCAGCCCCAGCATTTT

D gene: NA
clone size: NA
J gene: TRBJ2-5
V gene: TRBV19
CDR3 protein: CASSPLGQIVTQYF
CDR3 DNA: TGTGCCAGTAGTCCCCTAGGACAGATCGTGACCCAGTACTTC

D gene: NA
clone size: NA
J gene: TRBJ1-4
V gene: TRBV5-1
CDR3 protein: CASSLDGEYEKLFF
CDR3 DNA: TGCGCCAGCAGCTTGGATGGGGAGTATGAAAAACTGTTTTTT

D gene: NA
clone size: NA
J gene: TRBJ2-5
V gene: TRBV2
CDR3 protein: CASSEAQGPGGTQYF
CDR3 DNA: TGTGCCAGCAGTGAAGCCCAGGGTCCGGGTGGGACCCAGTACTTC

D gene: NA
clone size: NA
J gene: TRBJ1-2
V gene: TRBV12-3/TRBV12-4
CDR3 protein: CASSIGQAYGYTF
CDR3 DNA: TGTGCCAGCAGTATCGGACAAGCGTATGGCTACACCTTC

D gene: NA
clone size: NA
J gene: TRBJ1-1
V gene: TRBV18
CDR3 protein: CASSPPSGRRGTEAFF
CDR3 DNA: TGTGCCAGCTCACCACCGTCAGGGAGGAGAGGCACTGAAGCTTTCTTT

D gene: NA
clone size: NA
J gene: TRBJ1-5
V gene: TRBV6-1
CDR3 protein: CASSETRGYSNQPQHF
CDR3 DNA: TGTGCCAGCAGTGAAACGAGGGGTTATAGCAATCAGCCCCAGCATTTT

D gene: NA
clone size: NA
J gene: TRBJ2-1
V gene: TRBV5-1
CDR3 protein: CASSPREDEQFF
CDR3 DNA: TGCGCCAGCAGCCCCAGGGAGGATGAGCAGTTCTTC

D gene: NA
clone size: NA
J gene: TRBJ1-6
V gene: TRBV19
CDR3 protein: CASSTTDRSSYNSPLHF
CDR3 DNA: TGTGCCAGTAGTACCACAGACAGGAGCTCCTATAATTCACCCCTCCACTTT

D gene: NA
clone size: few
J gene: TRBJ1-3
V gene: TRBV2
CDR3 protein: CASSEELAGTSGNTIYF
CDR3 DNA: TGTGCCAGCAGTGAAGAGTTGGCAGGGACCTCTGGAAACACCATATATTTT

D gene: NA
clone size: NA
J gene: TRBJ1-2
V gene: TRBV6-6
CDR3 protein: CASTQYRGLAYGYTF
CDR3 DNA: TGTGCCAGCACTCAATATAGGGGCTTGGCCTATGGCTACACCTTC

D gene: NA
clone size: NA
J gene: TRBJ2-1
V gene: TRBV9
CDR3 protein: CASSIRDGYNEQFF
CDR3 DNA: TGTGCCAGCAGCATAAGGGACGGGTACAATGAGCAGTTCTTC

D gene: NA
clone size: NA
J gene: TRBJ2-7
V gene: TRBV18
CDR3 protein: CASSHDRQEYEQYF
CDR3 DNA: TGTGCCAGCTCGCACGATAGACAAGAATACGAGCAGTACTTC

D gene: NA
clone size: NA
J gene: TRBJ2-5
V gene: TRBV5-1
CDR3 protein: CASSLGNEHRVTQYF
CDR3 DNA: TGCGCCAGCAGCTTGGGAAATGAACACCGAGTCACCCAGTACTTC

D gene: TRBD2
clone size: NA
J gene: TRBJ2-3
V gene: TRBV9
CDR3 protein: CASSVALAGTDTQYF
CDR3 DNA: TGTGCCAGCAGCGTAGCACTAGCGGGGACAGATACGCAGTATTTT